These 5 T cell receptor beta chains originate from one sample sequenced in a study of CD8+ T cells in alopecia areata. Documented treatment: oral pan-JAK inhibitor, 5-10 mg twice daily. The authors extracted RNA and reverse transcribed it into cDNA as the sequencing template. This table comes from immunoSEQ multiplex PCR, and its TCRdb copy is limited to in-frame clones, with some not included. The table has about 210,000 clones, around 66% seen once; the top ten hold 1% to 1.5%. The specimen was CD4+ T cells sorted from blood, collected around week 44, from a patient treated with tofacitinib. The receptors were gathered from a human donor with alopecia areata.

J is TRBJ2-1 and V is TRBV7-3; D tentatively fits TRBD1 or TRBD2 (5 bases each). CDR1 is SGHTA, CDR2 FQGTGA, per germline. V dropped 4 bases and J dropped 9 bases, with 19 bases sitting between them. This CDR3 has 15 amino acids. The CDR3 region is CASSSREGAQGEQFF. The DNA of the CDR3 is TGTGCCAGCAGCTCCCGGGAAGGGGCCCAGGGTGAGCAGTTCTTC.

Turning to this clone: The sample has other DNA sequences that encode this CDR3 too. The chain employs TRBV29-1 and TRBJ2-5; D not resolved. CDR3 length equals 11 residues. Germline CDR1 and CDR2: SQVTM and ANQGSEA. V lost 4 bases to trimming and J lost 2 bases, with 5 bases between them. CDR3 sequence (DNA): TGCAGCGTTGCCCCACAAGAGACCCAGTACTTC. Translation: CSVAPQETQYF.

The chain joins TRBV7-2 to TRBJ1-2, with unresolved D. The CDR3 has 14 residues. The germline gives CDR1 SGHTA, CDR2 FQGNSA. V lost 1 base to trimming and J lost 8 bases, with 14 bases between them. As DNA, the CDR3 is TGTGCCAGCAGCTTAGGAGTACACTTGCGGGGCTACACCTTC. It specifies CASSLGVHLRGYTF.

The chain is built from TRBV5-1 and TRBJ2-3, with 9 positions matching TRBD1. The CDR3 has 15 residues. Germline values: CDR1 SGHRS, CDR2 YFSETQ. V lost 3 bases, J lost 5 bases, and 7 bases stayed unmatched. In DNA form, the CDR3 reads TGCGCCAGCAGCTCAGGGACAGGGATAGGAGATACGCAGTATTTT. It translates to CASSSGTGIGDTQYF.

Comments on this clone: This specimen includes other DNA sequences encoding the same CDR3. The V gene is TRBV4-3, the J gene TRBJ2-2; D gene uncertain. Trimming cost V 1 base and J 4 bases, with 7 bases left between them. This CDR3 contains 14 residues. Germline assignment: CDR1 LGHNA and CDR2 YSLEER. CDR3 sequence: CASSQGGGTGELFF. In DNA form, the CDR3 reads TGCGCCAGCAGCCAAGGGGGTGGCACCGGGGAGCTGTTTTTT.